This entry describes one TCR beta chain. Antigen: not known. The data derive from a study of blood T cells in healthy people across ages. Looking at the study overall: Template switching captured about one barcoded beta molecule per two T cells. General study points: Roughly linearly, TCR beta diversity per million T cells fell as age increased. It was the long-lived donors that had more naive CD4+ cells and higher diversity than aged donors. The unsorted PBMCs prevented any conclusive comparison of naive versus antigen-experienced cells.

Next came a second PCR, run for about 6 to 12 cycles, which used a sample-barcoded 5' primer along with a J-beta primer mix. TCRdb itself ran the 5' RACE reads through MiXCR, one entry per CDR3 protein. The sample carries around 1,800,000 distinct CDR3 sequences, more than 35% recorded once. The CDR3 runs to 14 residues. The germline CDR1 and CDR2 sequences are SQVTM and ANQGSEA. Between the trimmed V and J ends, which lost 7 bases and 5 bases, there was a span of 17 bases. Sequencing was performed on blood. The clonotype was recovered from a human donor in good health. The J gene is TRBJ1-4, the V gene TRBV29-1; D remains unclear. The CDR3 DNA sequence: TGCAGCGCCATTGACTCTTTGGACAATGAAAAACTGTTTTTT. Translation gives CSAIDSLDNEKLFF.